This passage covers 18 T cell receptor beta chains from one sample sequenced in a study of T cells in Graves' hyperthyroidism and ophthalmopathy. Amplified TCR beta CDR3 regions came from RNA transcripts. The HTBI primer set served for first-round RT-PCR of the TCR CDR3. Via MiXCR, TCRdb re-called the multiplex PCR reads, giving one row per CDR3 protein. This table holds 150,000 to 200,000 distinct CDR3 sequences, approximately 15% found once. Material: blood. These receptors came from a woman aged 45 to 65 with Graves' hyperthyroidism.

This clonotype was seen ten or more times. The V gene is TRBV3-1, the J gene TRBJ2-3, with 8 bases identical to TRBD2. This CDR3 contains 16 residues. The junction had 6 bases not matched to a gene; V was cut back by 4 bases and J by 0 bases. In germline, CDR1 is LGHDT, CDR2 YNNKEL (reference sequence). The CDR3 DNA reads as TGTGCCAGCAGCCTACGCGGGGGGCAGAGCACAGATACGCAGTATTTT. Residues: CASSLRGGQSTDTQYF.

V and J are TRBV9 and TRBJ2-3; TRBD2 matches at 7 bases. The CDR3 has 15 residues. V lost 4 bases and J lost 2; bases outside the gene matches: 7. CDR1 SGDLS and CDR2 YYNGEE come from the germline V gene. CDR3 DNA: TGTGCCAGCAGCCCCCGGGACTACTTCACAGATACGCAGTATTTT. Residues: CASSPRDYFTDTQYF.

The CDR3 reads CASSPPSGVDTQYF. Written as DNA, the CDR3 is TGTGCCAGCAGTCCCCCTTCAGGGGTAGATACGCAGTATTTT. The gene calls are TRBV6-1 and TRBJ2-3, with D possibly matching TRBD1 (6 bases). From germline, CDR1 is MNHNS and CDR2 SASEGT. There are 14 residues in the CDR3. Deletions cut 5 bases from V and 5 bases from J, with 14 bases between.

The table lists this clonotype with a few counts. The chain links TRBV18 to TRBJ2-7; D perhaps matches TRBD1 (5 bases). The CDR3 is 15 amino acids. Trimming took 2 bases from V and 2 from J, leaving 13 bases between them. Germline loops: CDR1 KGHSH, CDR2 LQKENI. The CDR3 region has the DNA TGTGCCAGCTCACCAGGGGCTGGGGCCCCCTACGAGCAGTACTTC. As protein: CASSPGAGAPYEQYF.

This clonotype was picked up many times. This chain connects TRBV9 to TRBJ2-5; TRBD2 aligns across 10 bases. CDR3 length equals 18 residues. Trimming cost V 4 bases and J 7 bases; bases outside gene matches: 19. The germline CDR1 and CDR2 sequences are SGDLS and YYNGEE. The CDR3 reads CASSRDVTSGLTSGTQYF. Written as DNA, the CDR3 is TGTGCCAGCAGCCGAGACGTGACTAGCGGGCTTACCTCGGGGACCCAGTACTTC.

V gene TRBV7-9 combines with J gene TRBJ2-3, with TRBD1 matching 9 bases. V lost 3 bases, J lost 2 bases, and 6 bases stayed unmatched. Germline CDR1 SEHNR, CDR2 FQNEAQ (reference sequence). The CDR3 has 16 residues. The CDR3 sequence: CASSLRGQGNTDTQYF. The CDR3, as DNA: TGTGCCAGCAGCTTGCGAGGACAGGGGAACACAGATACGCAGTATTTT.

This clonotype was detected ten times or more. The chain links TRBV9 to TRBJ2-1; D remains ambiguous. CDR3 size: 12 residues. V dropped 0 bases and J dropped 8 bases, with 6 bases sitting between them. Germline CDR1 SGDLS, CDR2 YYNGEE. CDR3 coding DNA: TGTGCCAGCAGCGTAGAGGGTGATGAGCAGTTCTTC. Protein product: CASSVEGDEQFF.

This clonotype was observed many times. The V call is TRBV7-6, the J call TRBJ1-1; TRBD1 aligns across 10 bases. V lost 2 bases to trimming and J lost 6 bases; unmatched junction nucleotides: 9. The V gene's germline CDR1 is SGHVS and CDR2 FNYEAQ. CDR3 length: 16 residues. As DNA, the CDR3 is TGTGCCAGCAGCTTACTGAGCGGACAGGGGGTCCCTGAAGCTTTCTTT. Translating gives CASSLLSGQGVPEAFF.

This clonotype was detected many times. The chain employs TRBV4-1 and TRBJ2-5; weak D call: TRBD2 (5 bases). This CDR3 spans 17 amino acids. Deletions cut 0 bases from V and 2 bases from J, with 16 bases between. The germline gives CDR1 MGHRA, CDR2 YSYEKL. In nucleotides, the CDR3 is TGCGCCAGCAGCCAAGATCCCCCCGGACTTCATCAAGAGACCCAGTACTTC. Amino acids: CASSQDPPGLHQETQYF.

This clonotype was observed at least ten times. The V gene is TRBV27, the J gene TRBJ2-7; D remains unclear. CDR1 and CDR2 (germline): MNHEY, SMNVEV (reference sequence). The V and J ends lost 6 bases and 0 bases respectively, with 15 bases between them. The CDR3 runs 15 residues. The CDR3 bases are TGTGCCAGCAGCCCCGCTGACGGGCCCTCCTACGAGCAGTACTTC. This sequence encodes CASSPADGPSYEQYF.

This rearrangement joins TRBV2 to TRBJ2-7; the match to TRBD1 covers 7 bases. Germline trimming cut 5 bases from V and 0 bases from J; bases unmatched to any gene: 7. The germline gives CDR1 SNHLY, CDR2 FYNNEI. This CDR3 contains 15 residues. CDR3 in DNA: TGTGCCAGCAGTTTTGGACAGGTCAGCTCCTACGAGCAGTACTTC. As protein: CASSFGQVSSYEQYF.

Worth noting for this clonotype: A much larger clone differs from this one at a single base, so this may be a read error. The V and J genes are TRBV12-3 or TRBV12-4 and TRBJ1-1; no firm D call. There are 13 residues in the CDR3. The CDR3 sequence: CACSLAGATEAFF. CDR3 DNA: TGTGCCTGCAGTTTAGCGGGAGCAACTGAAGCTTTCTTT.

The CDR3 spells CASSRTRTTNEKLFF. The CDR3 bases are TGTGCCAGCAGCCGAACAAGGACAACTAATGAAAAACTGTTTTTT. This rearrangement joins TRBV6-1 to TRBJ1-4; no firm D call. The CDR3 spans 15 residues. The V end was cut by 6 bases, the J end by 0 bases, with 11 bases between. The V gene's germline CDR1 is MNHNS and CDR2 SASEGT.

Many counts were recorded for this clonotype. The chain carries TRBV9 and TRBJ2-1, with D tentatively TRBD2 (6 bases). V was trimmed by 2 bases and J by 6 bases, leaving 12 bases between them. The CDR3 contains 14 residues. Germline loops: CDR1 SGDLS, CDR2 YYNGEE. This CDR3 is CASSVDYLRNEQFF. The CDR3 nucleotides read TGTGCCAGCAGCGTGGACTACCTCCGCAATGAGCAGTTCTTC.

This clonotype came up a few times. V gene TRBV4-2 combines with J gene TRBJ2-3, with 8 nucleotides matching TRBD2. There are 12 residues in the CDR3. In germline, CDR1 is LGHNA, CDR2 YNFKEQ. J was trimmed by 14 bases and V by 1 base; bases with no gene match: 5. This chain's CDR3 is CASSQGTSQSYF. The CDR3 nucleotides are TGTGCCAGCAGCCAAGGGACTAGCCAATCGTATTTT.

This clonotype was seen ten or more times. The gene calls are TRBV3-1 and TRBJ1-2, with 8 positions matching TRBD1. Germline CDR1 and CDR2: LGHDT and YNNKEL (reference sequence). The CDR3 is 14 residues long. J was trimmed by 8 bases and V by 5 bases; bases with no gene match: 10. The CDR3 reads CASSAVGTGRGYTF. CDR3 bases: TGTGCCAGCAGCGCAGTGGGGACAGGAAGGGGCTACACCTTC.

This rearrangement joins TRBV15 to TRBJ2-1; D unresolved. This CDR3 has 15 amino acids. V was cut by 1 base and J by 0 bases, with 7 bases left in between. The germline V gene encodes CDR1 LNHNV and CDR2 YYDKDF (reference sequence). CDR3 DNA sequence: TGTGCCACCAGCAGAGTACAGAGCTCCTACAATGAGCAGTTCTTC. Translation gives CATSRVQSSYNEQFF.

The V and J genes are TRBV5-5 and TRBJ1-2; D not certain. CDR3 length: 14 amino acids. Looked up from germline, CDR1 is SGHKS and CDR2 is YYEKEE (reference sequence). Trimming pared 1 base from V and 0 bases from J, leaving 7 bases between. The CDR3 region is CASSLTESNYGYTF. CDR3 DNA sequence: TGTGCCAGCAGCTTGACAGAATCTAACTATGGCTACACCTTC.